This T cell receptor (beta chain) was captured in a study of blood T cell repertoires in COVID-19. Study summary: Both acute and convalescent COVID-19 samples were obtained from the United States, Italy and Spain. Sample material is recorded as cDNA or gDNA derived from T cells, B-cell-depleted T cells, or PBMCs.

As processed by the authors: Scientists estimated how many nucleated cells there were by amplifying reference gene primers. Using immunoSEQ multiplex PCR, the repertoire was profiled, and TCRdb retains in-frame clones only, with some absent. D and trimming come from the DNA, and the V and J calls and clone size come from that table. The sample has about 15,000 clones, about 88% seen once. This CDR3 spans 17 amino acids. V was pared by 1 base and J by 1 base, with 4 bases of the junction left unmatched. The germline V gene encodes CDR1 SEHNR and CDR2 FQNEAQ (reference sequence). The chain carries TRBV7-9 and TRBJ1-1; 12 nucleotides line up with TRBD1. The receptor comes from a woman aged 70-85 years in a cohort sampled during active or convalescent COVID-19. The specimen was peripheral blood. The CDR3 region has the DNA TGTGCCAGCAGCTTAGGAGGGACAGGGGGCAAGAACACTGAAGCTTTCTTT. Its protein product is CASSLGGTGGKNTEAFF.